This paragraph reports one TCR beta chain. Researchers took RNA transcripts and amplified the TCR beta CDR3 regions from them. A first-round RT-PCR of the TCR CDR3 used the HTBI primer set. TCRdb itself ran the multiplex PCR reads through MiXCR, one entry per CDR3 protein. The data contain about 710,000 distinct CDR3 sequences, 15% to 20% of them singletons. These data are taken from a study of T cells in Graves' hyperthyroidism and ophthalmopathy. Trimming left V 0 bases short and J 10 bases short, with 9 bases between. This CDR3 region has 12 residues. Looked up from germline, CDR1 is SEHNR and CDR2 is FQNEAQ (reference sequence). Across 18 months, stable Graves' hyperthyroidism was marked by no progression to ophthalmopathy. The patients, who ranged from 18 to 65 in age, presented with newly diagnosed hyperthyroidism lasting under 2 months. Pregnant or lactating patients were excluded, as were those with uncontrolled infection or other autoimmune disease. Fresh 10 ml peripheral blood yielded PBMCs.

The specimen was blood. The TCR originated in a man aged 18 to 30 with Graves' hyperthyroidism. V usage is TRBV7-9 and J usage is TRBJ2-5, with TRBD1 as a possible D gene (6 bases). CDR3 in amino acids: CASSLARRGQYF. The DNA for the CDR3 is TGTGCCAGCAGCTTAGCGCGCAGGGGCCAGTACTTC.